The 23 T cell receptor beta chains reported below all come from one sample, sequenced in a study of blood T cell repertoires in COVID-19. Sequencing was performed with immunoSEQ multiplex PCR; in TCRdb, only in-frame clones are kept and a portion is missing. The data show some 200,000 clones, around four fifths seen once. Material for sequencing was peripheral blood. All receptors come from a woman aged 70-85 years with COVID-19, enrolled during active disease.

The chain combines TRBV28 with TRBJ2-7; D may be TRBD1 (5 bases). The CDR3 covers 14 residues. The V end lost 7 bases, the J end lost 0 bases, and 13 bases lay between the germline ends. Germline lookup yields CDR1 MDHEN and CDR2 SYDVKM. Here the CDR3 DNA reads TGTGCCAGCACTACGACAGTGATCTCCTACGAGCAGTACTTC. This gives the protein CASTTTVISYEQYF.

This clone was seen a handful of times. The chain links TRBV18 to TRBJ1-2; weak D call: TRBD1 (6 bases). V was trimmed by 2 bases and J by 2 bases, leaving 9 bases between them. CDR1 and CDR2 (germline): KGHSH, LQKENI. This CDR3 is built from 14 residues. The CDR3 sequence: CASSPSGQNYGYTF. CDR3 nucleotides: TGTGCCAGCTCACCATCCGGACAGAACTATGGCTACACCTTC.

The chain has TRBV5-4 and TRBJ2-4; 8 bases align to TRBD1. Germline CDR1 reads SGHNT; CDR2 reads YYREEE (reference sequence). The ends lost 3 bases at V and 8 bases at J; junction bases unmatched: 7. This CDR3 has 14 amino acids. Here the CDR3 DNA reads TGTGCCAGCAGCTCCGGACAGGGCAGAGACATTCAGTACTTC. The encoded protein is CASSSGQGRDIQYF. Full variable domain (missing parts from reference TRBV5-4 and TRBJ2-4): ETGVTQSPTHLIKTRGQQVTLRCSSQSGHNTVSWYQQALGQGPQFIFQYYREEENGRGNFPPRFSGLQFPNYSSELNVNALELDDSALYLCASSSGQGRDIQYFGAGTRLSVL.

The chain recombines TRBV28 with TRBJ2-7; D is possibly TRBD1 (6 bases). The V end lost 5 bases, the J end lost 3 bases, and 14 bases lay between the germline ends. Looked up from germline, CDR1 is MDHEN and CDR2 is SYDVKM. The CDR3 spans 14 residues. This CDR3 reads CASSKSTGLYEQYF. CDR3 sequence (DNA): TGTGCCAGCAGTAAATCGACAGGCCTCTACGAGCAGTACTTC. Full variable domain (rest looked up from reference TRBV28 and TRBJ2-7): DVKVTQSSRYLVKRTGEKVFLECVQDMDHENMFWYRQDPGLGLRLIYFSYDVKMKEKGDIPEGYSVSREKKERFSLILESASTNQTSMYLCASSKSTGLYEQYFGPGTRLTVT.

The V call is TRBV30, the J call TRBJ1-3; D is undetermined. Trimming took 1 base from V and 2 from J, leaving 12 bases between them. Germline CDR1 GTSNPN, CDR2 SVGIG (reference sequence). The CDR3 sequence is 15 residues long. For the CDR3, the DNA is TGTGCCTGGAGTGGGGCGGGGAGGGCTGGAAACACCATATATTTT. This translates into CAWSGAGRAGNTIYF.

Here the CDR3 reads CASSPPLAGGVYNEQFF. The DNA of the CDR3 is TGTGCCAGCTCACCACCCCTAGCGGGAGGGGTTTACAATGAGCAGTTCTTC. V is TRBV18 and J is TRBJ2-1; TRBD2 aligns across 12 bases. This CDR3 spans 17 amino acids. The junction had 4 bases not matched to a gene; V was cut back by 0 bases and J by 4 bases. Germline CDR1 reads KGHSH; CDR2 reads LQKENI.

The rearrangement links TRBV30 to TRBJ1-2; D unresolved. V lost 0 bases and J 4 bases, leaving 12 bases between the germline ends. The CDR3 is 14 residues long. The germline V gene encodes CDR1 GTSNPN and CDR2 SVGIG (reference sequence). The CDR3 coding sequence is TGTGCCTGGAGTGTACGGAGAGGTGGCTATGGCTACACCTTC. It yields the protein CAWSVRRGGYGYTF.

J is TRBJ2-2 and V is TRBV6-5, with TRBD1 as a possible D gene (6 bases). Trimming cost V 0 bases and J 8 bases, with 10 bases left between them. Germline CDR1 reads MNHEY; CDR2 reads SVGAGI. CDR3 size: 14 residues. CDR3 protein: CASSYSRGSGELFF. Here the CDR3 DNA reads TGTGCCAGCAGTTACTCCAGGGGCTCTGGGGAGCTGTTTTTT.

This clone was seen only a few times. The chain carries TRBV7-9 and TRBJ1-1, with a possible D match to TRBD1 (5 bases). This CDR3 has 14 amino acids. Deletions cut 6 bases from V and 3 bases from J, with 14 bases between. Germline assignment: CDR1 SEHNR and CDR2 FQNEAQ (reference sequence). The CDR3 nucleotides are TGTGCCAGCAGAGTAGGGCAGGGTTACACTGAAGCTTTCTTT. The encoded protein is CASRVGQGYTEAFF.

In the case of this clone: Other DNA variants within this sample encode the same CDR3. V and J are TRBV12-3 or TRBV12-4 and TRBJ1-4, with a weak D call TRBD1 (5 bases). V shed 5 bases and J shed 4 bases, with 8 bases lying between them. This CDR3 contains 13 residues. CDR3 nucleotide sequence: TGTGCCAGCAGTCTGGGACTTAATGAAAAACTGTTTTTT. Its translation: CASSLGLNEKLFF.

The chain uses TRBV19 and TRBJ2-1; 12 nucleotides line up with TRBD2. The CDR3 contains 16 residues. With V trimmed by 4 bases and J by 6 bases, 7 bases remained unmatched. CDR1 LNHDA and CDR2 SQIVND come from the germline V gene (reference sequence). The chain's CDR3 is CASSTSLAGGGNEQFF. The DNA for the CDR3 is TGTGCCAGTAGTACTTCCCTAGCGGGAGGGGGCAATGAGCAGTTCTTC.

The rearrangement links TRBV11-2 to TRBJ2-7; 10 bases map to TRBD2. Germline-derived CDR1 and CDR2 are SGHAT and FQNNGV. The V segment lost 1 base and the J segment 3 bases; nucleotides outside the gene matches: 0. The CDR3 loop spans 14 amino acids. The CDR3, as DNA: TGTGCCAGCAGCTTAGCTAGCGGGGGCTACGAGCAGTACGTC. Translating it yields CASSLASGGYEQYV.

This chain joins TRBV18 and TRBJ2-3; D is possibly TRBD1 (6 bases). Trimming pared 2 bases from V and 0 bases from J, leaving 9 bases between. The CDR3 covers 15 residues. The germline gives CDR1 KGHSH, CDR2 LQKENI. CDR3 coding DNA: TGTGCCAGCTCACCAGGGGGCAGAAGCACAGATACGCAGTATTTT. Residues: CASSPGGRSTDTQYF.

The chain carries TRBV10-1 and TRBJ2-3, with D maybe TRBD1 (5 bases). The V gene lost 0 bases and the J gene lost 4 bases, with 8 bases spanning the gap. Per the germline V gene, CDR1 is WNHNN and CDR2 is SYGVQD (reference sequence). The CDR3 covers 14 residues. CDR3 bases: TGCGCCAGCAGTGAGTCAGGGGTGGCAGATACGCAGTATTTT. Its protein product is CASSESGVADTQYF.

V usage is TRBV19 and J usage is TRBJ1-2; weak D call: TRBD1 (5 bases). Trimming stripped 9 bases from V and 4 bases from J, with 15 bases between. Germline CDR1 is LNHDA and CDR2 is SQIVND (reference sequence). The CDR3 has 13 amino acids. CDR3 loop: CASYQDKVYGYTF. In nucleotides, the CDR3 is TGTGCCAGCTATCAGGACAAGGTCTATGGCTACACCTTC.

The chain couples TRBV19 to TRBJ2-1; tentative D call: TRBD2 (5 bases). Germline-derived CDR1 and CDR2 are LNHDA and SQIVND (reference sequence). Trimming took off 10 bases at V and 13 bases at J, with 17 bases between the two ends. This CDR3 is 11 amino acids long. The CDR3 nucleotides are TGTGCCACCGGTAATGGACTCCCTCAGTTCTTC. It encodes CATGNGLPQFF.

This chain uses TRBV3-1 (or the pseudogene TRBV3-2) with TRBJ1-4; 8 bases align to TRBD1. The CDR3 totals 15 residues. Germline V CDR1 and CDR2: LGHDT, YNNKEL (reference sequence). Trimming took 1 base from V and 8 from J; bases not matched to a gene: 6. In nucleotides, the CDR3 is TGTGCCAGCAGCCAAGCCAGGGGGCGCGGAGAAAAACTGTTTTTT. It translates to CASSQARGRGEKLFF.

This chain links TRBV7-9 with TRBJ1-2; D call uncertain. The V end was cut by 3 bases, the J end by 4 bases, with 9 bases between. The CDR3 contains 13 residues. The V gene's germline CDR1 is SEHNR and CDR2 FQNEAQ (reference sequence). In DNA, the CDR3 is TGTGCCAGCAGCTTCCCGGGAAGCTATGGCTACACCTTC. It yields the protein CASSFPGSYGYTF.

The chain recombines TRBV5-1 with TRBJ2-1; the D is unclear. The CDR3 consists of 13 residues. The germline V and J ends were trimmed by 0 bases and 5 bases, with 6 bases remaining between them. CDR1 is SGHRS, CDR2 YFSETQ, per germline. As DNA, the CDR3 is TGCGCCAGCAGCTTGGTAGTAGACAATGAGCAGTTCTTC. It is translated as CASSLVVDNEQFF. The full variable domain, rest sourced from reference TRBV5-1 and TRBJ2-1, is KAGVTQTPRYLIKTRGQQVTLSCSPISGHRSVSWYQQTPGQGLQFLFEYFSETQRNKGNFPGRFSGRQFSNSRSEMNVSTLELGDSALYLCASSLVVDNEQFFGPGTRLTVL.

The chain is built from TRBV28 and TRBJ1-2; D not certain. CDR1 MDHEN and CDR2 SYDVKM come from the germline V gene. V was pared by 5 bases and J by 4 bases, with 11 bases between. CDR3 length equals 13 residues. In nucleotides, the CDR3 is TGTGCCAGCAGTCCTCTCGCGGGCTATGGCTACACCTTC. This sequence encodes CASSPLAGYGYTF.

V and J are TRBV9 and TRBJ1-2; no clear D gene. From germline, CDR1 is SGDLS and CDR2 YYNGEE. The CDR3 covers 14 residues. V shed 3 bases and J shed 4 bases, with 13 bases lying between them. CDR3 bases: TGTGCCAGCAGCGCGGGGAGGGATCTCTATGGCTACACCTTC. Translating it yields CASSAGRDLYGYTF.

The DNA of the CDR3 is TGTGCCAGCAGTGAACCCCCTAGCGGGCACAATGAGCAGTTCTTC. Residues: CASSEPPSGHNEQFF. The gene calls are TRBV25-1 and TRBJ2-1; 8 bases align to TRBD2. CDR1 is MGHDK, CDR2 SYGVNS, per germline. J gave up 5 bases and V 2 bases, and 5 bases lay outside the gene matches. The CDR3 spans 15 residues.

This chain connects TRBV27 to TRBJ2-1; TRBD1 aligns across 8 bases. Germline CDR1 and CDR2: MNHEY and SMNVEV (reference sequence). CDR3 length: 15 amino acids. After removal of 6 bases from V and 6 bases from J, the junction contained 10 bases not matched to a gene. The CDR3 is CASRPRTGQLNEQFF. The CDR3 DNA reads as TGTGCCAGCAGACCTCGGACAGGGCAGCTCAATGAGCAGTTCTTC.